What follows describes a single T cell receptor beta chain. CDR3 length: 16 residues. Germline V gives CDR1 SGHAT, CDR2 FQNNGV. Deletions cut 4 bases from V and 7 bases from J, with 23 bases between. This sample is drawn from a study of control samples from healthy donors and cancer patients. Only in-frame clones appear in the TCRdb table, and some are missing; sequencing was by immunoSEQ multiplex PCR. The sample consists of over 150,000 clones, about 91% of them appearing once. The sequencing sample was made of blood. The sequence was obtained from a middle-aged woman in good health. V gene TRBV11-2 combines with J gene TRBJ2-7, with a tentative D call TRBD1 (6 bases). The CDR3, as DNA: TGTGCCAGCAGCTCCATGGACGGGACACAGTGGAAGGAGCAGTACTTC. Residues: CASSSMDGTQWKEQYF.